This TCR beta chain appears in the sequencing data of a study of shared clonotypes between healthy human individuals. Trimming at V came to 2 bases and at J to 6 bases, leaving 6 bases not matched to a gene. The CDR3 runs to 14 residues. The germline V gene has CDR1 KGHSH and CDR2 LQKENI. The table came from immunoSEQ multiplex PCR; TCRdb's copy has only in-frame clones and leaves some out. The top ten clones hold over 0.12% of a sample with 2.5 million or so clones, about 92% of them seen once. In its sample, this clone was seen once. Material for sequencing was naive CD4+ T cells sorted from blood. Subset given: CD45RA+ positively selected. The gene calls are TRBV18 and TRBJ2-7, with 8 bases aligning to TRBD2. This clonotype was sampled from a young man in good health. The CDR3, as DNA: TGTGCCAGCTCACCAGGCGGGGGGACGATCGAGCAGTACTTC. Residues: CASSPGGGTIEQYF.